A single sample is the source of the 19 T cell receptor beta chains below, sequenced in a study of T cells of healthy individuals. TCRdb reanalysed the 5' RACE reads using MiXCR and keeps one entry per CDR3 protein. This sample has 90,000 to 100,000 distinct CDR3 sequences; roughly a sixth occur once, and the top ten carry about 6.2%. These receptors all stem from a human donor in good health.

J is TRBJ1-4 and V is TRBV10-3; unclear D gene. The CDR3 runs 13 residues. V dropped 0 bases and J dropped 4 bases, with 3 bases sitting between them. CDR1 and CDR2 (germline): ENHRY, SYGVKD. The DNA of the CDR3 is TGTGCCATCAGTGAGTCGATTAATGAAAAACTGTTTTTT. Amino acid sequence: CAISESINEKLFF.

This clonotype has at least ten counts. The rearrangement uses TRBV5-6 and TRBJ2-5, with D uncertain. The V end lost 3 bases, the J end lost 4 bases, and 16 bases lay between the germline ends. This CDR3 contains 15 residues. Looked up from germline, CDR1 is SGHDT and CDR2 is YYEEEE. In DNA form, the CDR3 reads TGTGCCAGCAGCTCCCTGGTGAGAGCAGGAGAGACCCAGTACTTC. Its protein product is CASSSLVRAGETQYF.

There are a few counts of this clonotype. This sequence joins TRBV28 and TRBJ2-7, with D possibly being TRBD1 (5 bases). Deletions cut 2 bases from V and 4 bases from J, with 21 bases between. There are 17 residues in the CDR3. CDR1 MDHEN and CDR2 SYDVKM come from the germline V gene. CDR3 DNA: TGTGCCAGCAGTTTAGTTAGGCCAGGGCGTTTTGGTTACGAGCAGTACTTC. Its protein is CASSLVRPGRFGYEQYF.

This clonotype appeared a few times. The rearrangement joins TRBV20-1 to TRBJ1-5; the D is unclear. CDR3 size: 12 residues. From germline, CDR1 is DFQATT and CDR2 SNEGSKA (reference sequence). The ends were cut back, 6 bases at V and 6 bases at J, with 12 bases in the middle. The CDR3 loop is CSALGSVQPQHF. DNA for the CDR3: TGCAGTGCCCTGGGGAGCGTTCAGCCCCAGCATTTT.

This clonotype came up a few times. The rearrangement uses TRBV4-1 and TRBJ2-7; 8 bases are a match to TRBD2. Germline values: CDR1 MGHRA, CDR2 YSYEKL. Trimming at V came to 3 bases and at J to 5 bases, leaving 6 bases not matched to a gene. The CDR3 is 14 residues long. CDR3 in DNA: TGCGCCAGCAGCCATGCCGGGGGGGCTCACGAGCAGTACTTC. Translating gives CASSHAGGAHEQYF.

Of note for this clonotype: This may be a read error, as it is one base from a much larger clone. The V call is TRBV20-1, the J call TRBJ2-3, with TRBD2 as a possible D gene (5 bases). Trimming removed 3 bases from V and 5 bases from J, with 21 bases in between. The CDR3 covers 16 residues. CDR1 is DFQATT and CDR2 is SNEGSKA in the germline V gene (reference sequence). CDR3 in DNA: TGCAGTGCTAGCGATTATAGCGAGATTGCGATAGATACGCAGTATTTT. Translating it yields CSASDYSEIAIDTQYF.

This clonotype came up many times. V is TRBV4-3 and J is TRBJ1-1; D is unresolved. Per the germline V gene, CDR1 is LGHNA and CDR2 is YSLEER. The V end lost 4 bases, the J end lost 2 bases, and 14 bases lay between the germline ends. This CDR3 region has 15 residues. The CDR3 is CASSRTVRLNTEAFF. As DNA, the CDR3 is TGCGCCAGCAGCCGCACCGTACGGCTCAACACTGAAGCTTTCTTT.

This clonotype was seen only a few times. The chain employs TRBV6-2 or TRBV6-3 and TRBJ2-5; D perhaps matches TRBD1 (6 bases). Germline CDR1 MNHEY, CDR2 SVGEGT. V lost 7 bases, J lost 4 bases, and 19 bases lay in between. The CDR3 loop spans 15 amino acids. The CDR3 reads CASNLPPQGAETQYF. The CDR3 nucleotides read TGTGCCAGCAACCTACCTCCACAGGGTGCAGAGACCCAGTACTTC.

This clonotype was counted many times. The chain employs TRBV6-2 or TRBV6-3 and TRBJ2-5, with D unresolved. Germline V gene sequence: CDR1 MNHEY, CDR2 SVGEGT. The CDR3 runs to 12 residues. The V end was cut by 6 bases, the J end by 7 bases, with 12 bases between. The CDR3 nucleotides are TGTGCCAGCAGCTACCCGCGTTGGACCCAGTACTTC. It is translated as CASSYPRWTQYF.

This clonotype was seen a handful of times. CDR3 in amino acids: CSAREKGANTEAFF. The CDR3 DNA is TGCAGTGCTAGAGAGAAAGGGGCGAACACTGAAGCTTTCTTT. This sequence joins TRBV20-1 and TRBJ1-1; possibly TRBD1 for D (5 bases). Germline lookup yields CDR1 DFQATT and CDR2 SNEGSKA (reference sequence). V was pared by 0 bases and J by 1 base, with 9 bases between. The CDR3 contains 14 residues.

This clonotype was found a few times. The CDR3 spells CASSLGRGTGAIGPIVYEQYF. CDR3 nucleotides: TGTGCCAGCAGCTTAGGGCGTGGGACAGGGGCCATTGGACCAATAGTGTACGAGCAGTACTTC. The rearrangement uses TRBV7-9 and TRBJ2-7; 10 bases match TRBD1. The germline CDR1 and CDR2 sequences are SEHNR and FQNEAQ (reference sequence). This CDR3 comprises 21 residues. V shed 1 base and J 4 bases; nucleotides not matched to a gene: 22.

This chain joins TRBV7-9 and TRBJ2-7; 8 bases align to TRBD1. The CDR3 consists of 15 residues. Unmatched junction bases numbered 3, after V lost 2 bases and J lost 0 bases. Germline CDR1 SEHNR, CDR2 FQNEAQ (reference sequence). CDR3 nucleotide sequence: TGTGCCAGCAGCTTATGGGGACAGGTCTCCTACGAGCAGTACTTC. Protein product: CASSLWGQVSYEQYF.

The rearrangement uses TRBV20-1 and TRBJ2-5; TRBD1 matches at 7 bases. Germline V lookup: CDR1 DFQATT, CDR2 SNEGSKA (reference sequence). With 4 bases clipped from V and 4 bases from J, the junction kept 12 bases outside the gene matches. The length of the CDR3 is 15 residues. CDR3 sequence reads: CSATPNLQGTETQYF. Written as DNA, the CDR3 is TGCAGTGCTACCCCCAACCTACAGGGGACAGAGACCCAGTACTTC.

In this sample, this clonotype turned up many times. The J gene is TRBJ2-7, the V gene TRBV10-3, with D perhaps being TRBD1 or TRBD2 (5 bases each). The germline V gene encodes CDR1 ENHRY and CDR2 SYGVKD. V was clipped by 8 bases and J by 7 bases, with 12 bases between them. CDR3 length: 11 amino acids. The CDR3 spells CAIRLGEEQYF. The CDR3 bases are TGTGCCATCCGCCTAGGGGAGGAGCAGTACTTC.

This clonotype came up many times. CDR3 DNA: TGTGCCAGCAGCTTGCTAGCGGAGACCCAGTACTTC. As protein: CASSLLAETQYF. The chain uses TRBV7-9 and TRBJ2-5; D might be TRBD2 (6 bases). The V gene's germline CDR1 is SEHNR and CDR2 FQNEAQ (reference sequence). The CDR3 consists of 12 residues. V dropped 3 bases and J dropped 5 bases, with 7 bases sitting between them.

The J gene is TRBJ1-2, the V gene TRBV7-2; 10 bases are a match to TRBD1. J was trimmed by 4 bases and V by 5 bases; bases with no gene match: 4. Germline CDR1 is SGHTA and CDR2 is FQGNSA. This CDR3 region has 14 residues. CDR3 region: CASSQRTGGYGYTF. For the CDR3, the DNA is TGTGCCAGCAGCCAGAGGACAGGGGGCTATGGCTACACCTTC.

This clonotype came up many times. J is TRBJ2-7 and V is TRBV20-1; D remains ambiguous. V lost 1 base and J 2 bases, leaving 15 bases between the germline ends. The CDR3 is 15 amino acids. CDR1 DFQATT and CDR2 SNEGSKA come from the germline V gene (reference sequence). The CDR3 DNA follows: TGCAGTGCTAGAGTTTCGGGTACCCCTACCTACGAGCAGTACTTC. Protein: CSARVSGTPTYEQYF.

In this sample, this clonotype turned up many times. The chain couples TRBV9 to TRBJ1-1; 7 bases match TRBD1. The CDR3 length is 13 residues. Germline-derived CDR1 and CDR2 are SGDLS and YYNGEE. Germline trimming cut 3 bases from V and 5 bases from J; bases unmatched to any gene: 4. For the CDR3, the DNA is TGTGCCAGCAGCGCCAACAGGGGAACTGAAGCTTTCTTT. It is translated as CASSANRGTEAFF.

The gene calls are TRBV18 and TRBJ2-2, with D uncertain. The V end was cut by 0 bases, the J end by 3 bases, with 14 bases between. Germline V lookup: CDR1 KGHSH, CDR2 LQKENI. This CDR3 contains 17 residues. The CDR3 spells CASSPPGKDLDTGELFF. CDR3 nucleotide sequence: TGTGCCAGCTCACCACCAGGGAAAGACCTAGACACCGGGGAGCTGTTTTTT.